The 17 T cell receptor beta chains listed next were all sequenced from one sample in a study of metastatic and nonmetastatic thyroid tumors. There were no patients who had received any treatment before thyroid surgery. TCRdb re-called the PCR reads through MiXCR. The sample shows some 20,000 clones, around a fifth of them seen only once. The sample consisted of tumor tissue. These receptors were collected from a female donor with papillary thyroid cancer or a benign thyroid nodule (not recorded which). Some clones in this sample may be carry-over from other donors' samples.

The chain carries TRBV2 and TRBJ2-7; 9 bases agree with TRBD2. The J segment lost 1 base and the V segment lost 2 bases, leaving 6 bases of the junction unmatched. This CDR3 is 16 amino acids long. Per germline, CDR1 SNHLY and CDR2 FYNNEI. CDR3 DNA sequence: TGTGCCAGCAGTGAAAGTGTAGCGGGGGCATCCTACGAGCAGTACTTC. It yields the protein CASSESVAGASYEQYF. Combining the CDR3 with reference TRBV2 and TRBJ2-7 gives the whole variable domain EPEVTQTPSHQVTQMGQEVILRCVPISNHLYFYWYRQILGQKVEFLVSFYNNEISEKSEIFDDQFSVERPDGSNFTLKIRSTKLEDSAMYFCASSESVAGASYEQYFGPGTRLTVT.

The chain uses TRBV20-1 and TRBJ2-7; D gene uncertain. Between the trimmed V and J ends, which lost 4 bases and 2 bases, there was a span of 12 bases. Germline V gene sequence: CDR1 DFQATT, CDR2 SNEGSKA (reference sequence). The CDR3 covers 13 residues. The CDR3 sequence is CSAMGRIAYEQYF. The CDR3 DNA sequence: TGCAGTGCTATGGGCAGGATTGCCTACGAGCAGTACTTC.

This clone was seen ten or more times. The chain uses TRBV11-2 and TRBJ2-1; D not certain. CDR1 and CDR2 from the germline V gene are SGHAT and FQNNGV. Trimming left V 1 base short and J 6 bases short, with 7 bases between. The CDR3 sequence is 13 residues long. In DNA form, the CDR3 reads TGTGCCAGCAGCTTAGGAGTAATCAATGAGCAGTTCTTC. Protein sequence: CASSLGVINEQFF. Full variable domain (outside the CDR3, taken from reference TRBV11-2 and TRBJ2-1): EAGVAQSPRYKIIEKRQSVAFWCNPISGHATLYWYQQILGQGPKLLIQFQNNGVVDDSQLPKDRFSAERLKGVDSTLKIQPAKLEDSAVYLCASSLGVINEQFFGPGTRLTVL.

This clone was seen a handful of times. CDR3 amino acids: CASSELASGRNEQFF. The DNA of the CDR3 is TGTGCCAGCAGTGAACTCGCTAGCGGGAGAAATGAGCAGTTCTTC. The chain has TRBV6-1 and TRBJ2-1; 10 nucleotides line up with TRBD2. With V trimmed by 2 bases and J by 7 bases, 5 bases remained unmatched. The CDR3 has 15 amino acids. Per the germline V gene, CDR1 is MNHNS and CDR2 is SASEGT.

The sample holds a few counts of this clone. The CDR3 loop reads CATSKVYQETQYF. The CDR3 DNA reads TGTGCCACCAGCAAGGTGTACCAAGAGACCCAGTACTTC. V and J are TRBV15 and TRBJ2-5, with no clear D. This CDR3 has 13 residues. The V gene lost 4 bases and the J gene lost 0 bases, with 6 bases spanning the gap. Germline V lookup: CDR1 LNHNV, CDR2 YYDKDF (reference sequence).

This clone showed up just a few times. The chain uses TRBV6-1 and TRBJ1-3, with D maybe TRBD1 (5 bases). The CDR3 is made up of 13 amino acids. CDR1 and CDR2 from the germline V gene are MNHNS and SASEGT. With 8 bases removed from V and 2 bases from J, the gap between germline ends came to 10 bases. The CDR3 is CASLKGPGNTIYF. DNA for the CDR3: TGTGCCAGCCTTAAGGGGCCTGGAAACACCATATATTTT.

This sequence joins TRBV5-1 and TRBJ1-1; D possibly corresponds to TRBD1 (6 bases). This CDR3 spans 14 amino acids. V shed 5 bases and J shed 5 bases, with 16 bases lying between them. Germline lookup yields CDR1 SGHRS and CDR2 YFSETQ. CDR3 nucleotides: TGCGCCAGCAGTCTACAGGGAGAGAGGACTGAAGCTTTCTTT. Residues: CASSLQGERTEAFF.

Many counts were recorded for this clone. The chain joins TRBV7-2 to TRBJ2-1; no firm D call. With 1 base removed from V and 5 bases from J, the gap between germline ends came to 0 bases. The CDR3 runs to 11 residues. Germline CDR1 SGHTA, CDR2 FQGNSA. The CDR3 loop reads CASSLDNEQFF. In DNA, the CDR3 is TGTGCCAGCAGCTTAGACAATGAGCAGTTCTTC. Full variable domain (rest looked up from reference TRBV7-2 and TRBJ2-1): GAGVSQSPSNKVTEKGKDVELRCDPISGHTALYWYRQSLGQGLEFLIYFQGNSAPDKSGLPSDRFSAERTGGSVSTLTIQRTQQEDSAVYLCASSLDNEQFFGPGTRLTVL.

In DNA, the CDR3 is TGTGCCAGTAGTATATACTTTTCGAACAGTCAATCCGGGGACACCATATATTTT. Residues: CASSIYFSNSQSGDTIYF. The chain carries TRBV19 and TRBJ1-3; D call uncertain. V was clipped by 2 bases and J by 8 bases, with 25 bases between them. Germline values: CDR1 LNHDA, CDR2 SQIVND (reference sequence). This CDR3 has 18 residues.

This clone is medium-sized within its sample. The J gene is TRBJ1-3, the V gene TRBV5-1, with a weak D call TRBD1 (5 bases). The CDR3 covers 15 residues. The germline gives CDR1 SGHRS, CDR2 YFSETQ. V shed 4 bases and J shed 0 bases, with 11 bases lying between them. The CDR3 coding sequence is TGCGCCAGCAGCCCGGGGGACTTCTCTGGAAACACCATATATTTT. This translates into CASSPGDFSGNTIYF.

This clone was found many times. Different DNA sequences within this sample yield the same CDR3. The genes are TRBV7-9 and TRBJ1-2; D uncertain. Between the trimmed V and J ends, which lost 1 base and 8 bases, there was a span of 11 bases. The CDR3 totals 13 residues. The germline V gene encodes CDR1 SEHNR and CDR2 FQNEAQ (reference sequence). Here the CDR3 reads CASSLESAIGYTF. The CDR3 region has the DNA TGTGCCAGCAGCTTAGAGTCAGCGATAGGCTACACCTTC.

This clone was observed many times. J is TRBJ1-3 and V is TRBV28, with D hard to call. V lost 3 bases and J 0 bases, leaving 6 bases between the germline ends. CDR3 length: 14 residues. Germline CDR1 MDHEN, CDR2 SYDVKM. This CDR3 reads CASSFTFSGNTIYF. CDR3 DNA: TGTGCCAGCAGTTTCACCTTCTCTGGAAACACCATATATTTT.

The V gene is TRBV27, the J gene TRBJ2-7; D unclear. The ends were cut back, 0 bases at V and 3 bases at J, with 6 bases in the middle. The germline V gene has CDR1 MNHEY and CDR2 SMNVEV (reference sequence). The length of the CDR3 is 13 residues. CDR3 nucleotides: TGTGCCAGCAGTTTATCTATCGGCTACGAGCAGTACTTC. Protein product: CASSLSIGYEQYF.

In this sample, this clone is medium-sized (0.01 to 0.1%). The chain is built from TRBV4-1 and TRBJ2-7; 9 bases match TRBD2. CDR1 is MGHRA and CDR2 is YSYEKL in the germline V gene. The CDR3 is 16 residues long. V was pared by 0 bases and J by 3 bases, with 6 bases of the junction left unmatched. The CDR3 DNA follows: TGCGCCAGCAGCCAAGATTGGGCGGGAGGGATCTACGAGCAGTACTTC. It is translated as CASSQDWAGGIYEQYF.

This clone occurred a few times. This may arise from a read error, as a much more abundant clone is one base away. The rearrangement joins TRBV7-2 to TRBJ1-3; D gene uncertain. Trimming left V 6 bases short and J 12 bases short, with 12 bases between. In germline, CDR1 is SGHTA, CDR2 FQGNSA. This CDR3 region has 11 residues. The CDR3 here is CASSSWTGIYF. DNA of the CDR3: TGTGCCAGCAGTTCCTGGACCGGCATATATTTT.

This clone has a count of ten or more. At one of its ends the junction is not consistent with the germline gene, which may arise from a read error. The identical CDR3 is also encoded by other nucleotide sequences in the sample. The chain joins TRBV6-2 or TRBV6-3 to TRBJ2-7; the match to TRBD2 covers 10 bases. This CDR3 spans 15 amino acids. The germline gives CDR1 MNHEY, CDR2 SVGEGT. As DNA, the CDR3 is TGCGCCAGCAGCCCCCCTAGCGGGAGTTCCCACGAGCAGTACTTC. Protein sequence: CASSPPSGSSHEQYF.

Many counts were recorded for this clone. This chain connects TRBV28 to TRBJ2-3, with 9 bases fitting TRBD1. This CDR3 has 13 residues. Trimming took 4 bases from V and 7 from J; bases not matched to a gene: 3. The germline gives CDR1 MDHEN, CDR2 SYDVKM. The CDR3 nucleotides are TGTGCCAGCAGTTACAGGGGGCGAAATACGCAGTATTTT. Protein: CASSYRGRNTQYF.